The text below deals with one T cell receptor beta chain. This clone appeared once. The clone's antigen remains unknown. Qualities for individual bases were not recorded, and no much larger clone is one base off. The germline V gene (reference sequence) gives CDR1 as SEHNR and CDR2 as FQNEAQ. The CDR3 measures 14 amino acids from cysteine to phenylalanine. Of all the DNA, just the CDR3 is kept, 42 bases in frame from base 1. V is clipped by 0 bases and J by 15 bases, and the sequence between their germline boundaries is 18 bases long. The record originates from a study of OX40 agonist ivuxolimab in advanced cancers. About the investigation overall: Ivuxolimab was an agonistic, fully human IgG2 monoclonal antibody directed against OX40 (CD134), a costimulatory receptor. Intravenous ivuxolimab was administered to patients every 2 weeks at six dose levels: 0.01, 0.1, 0.3, 1.5, 3 and 10 mg/kg. Of the 50 to 55 dose-escalation patients, hepatocellular carcinoma was present in around 20, melanoma in approximately 15, renal cell carcinoma in 9 and head and neck cancer in 9. The dose-escalation cohort was about 86% male with a mean age of approximately 60 years, ranging from roughly 23 to 85. Prior anti-PD-1, anti-PD-L1 or anti-CTLA-4 therapy was permitted, and checkpoint inhibitors had been received by under 50% of dose-escalation patients. Partial responses occurred in three dose-escalation patients: two with cutaneous melanoma and one with hepatocellular carcinoma. Peripheral TCRbeta sequencing was intended to test whether TCR sequence diversity was altered and clonal T-cell expansion was caused by ivuxolimab. The paper describes the monotherapy dose-escalation part (N of about 52 patients) of the phase I trial of ivuxolimab. Broader findings and caveats from the paper: In the 0.1-3.0 mg/kg groups, partial responders had among the lowest normalized peripheral clonal expansion, particularly in CD8+ T cells. The antigen specificity of the peripheral T cells that underwent clonal expansion was not determined. Low levels of normalized T-cell clonal expansion were also seen in some nonresponding patients. After ivuxolimab, expanded clones were on average more numerous among CD8+ T cells than among CD4+ T cells. At doses of 0.1 to 3.0 mg/kg, clonal expansion of both CD4+ and CD8+ blood T cells was observed from baseline to week 6.

The trial excluded patients who had a history of autoimmune disease or were on systemic immunosuppression. Peripheral blood for TCR sequencing was drawn from every dose cohort at baseline, at cycle 4 day 1 and at cycle 7 day 1. Samples came from an open-label, multicenter, first-in-human phase I dose-escalation trial of ivuxolimab. Adults with locally advanced or metastatic melanoma, renal cell, hepatocellular, or head and neck squamous cell carcinoma were enrolled in the trial. CD4+ and CD8+ T cells were sorted separately from peripheral blood before TCR sequencing. Genomic DNA was extracted from sorted cells for sequencing of the TCRbeta CDR3 region. The immunoSEQ Assay was used for sequencing of TCRbeta CDR3 regions. Here the immuneACCESS table is served through TCRdb, limited to in-frame sequences with V and J called. Missing clones are a known gap in these copies; in checked studies unresolved V genes cover under half, and the rest lacks a known reason. For this sample there are tens of thousands of clones; over 75% appear just once. Of the sample, 48% is held by the ten largest clones.

The clonotype comes from an adult with an advanced solid tumor such as melanoma, head and neck, liver or kidney cancer. Sequencing used CD4+ or CD8+ T cells sorted from blood, obtained in a trial of the OX40 agonist ivuxolimab. The V and J genes are TRBV7-9 and TRBJ2-1, with TRBD1 as a weak D call on 5 bases. The nucleotide sequence reads as follows: TGTGCCAGCAGCTTAGCGAAGACTCAGGGTGAGTGGTTCTTC. Its translation reads: CASSLAKTQGEWFF.